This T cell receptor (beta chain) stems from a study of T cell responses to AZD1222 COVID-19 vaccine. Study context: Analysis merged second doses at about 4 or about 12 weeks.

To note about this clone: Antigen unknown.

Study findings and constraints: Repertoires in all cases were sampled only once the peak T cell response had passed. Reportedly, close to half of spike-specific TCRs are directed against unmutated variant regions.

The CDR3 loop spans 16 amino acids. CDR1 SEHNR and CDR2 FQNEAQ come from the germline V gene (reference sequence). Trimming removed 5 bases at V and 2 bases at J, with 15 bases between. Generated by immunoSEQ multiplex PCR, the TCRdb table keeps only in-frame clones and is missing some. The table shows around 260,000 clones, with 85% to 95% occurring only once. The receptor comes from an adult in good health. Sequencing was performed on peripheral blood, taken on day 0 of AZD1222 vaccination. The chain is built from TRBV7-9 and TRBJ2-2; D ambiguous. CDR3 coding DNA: TGTGCCAGCAGCCCGCCTTTCGGCAGCAACACCGGGGAGCTGTTTTTT. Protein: CASSPPFGSNTGELFF.